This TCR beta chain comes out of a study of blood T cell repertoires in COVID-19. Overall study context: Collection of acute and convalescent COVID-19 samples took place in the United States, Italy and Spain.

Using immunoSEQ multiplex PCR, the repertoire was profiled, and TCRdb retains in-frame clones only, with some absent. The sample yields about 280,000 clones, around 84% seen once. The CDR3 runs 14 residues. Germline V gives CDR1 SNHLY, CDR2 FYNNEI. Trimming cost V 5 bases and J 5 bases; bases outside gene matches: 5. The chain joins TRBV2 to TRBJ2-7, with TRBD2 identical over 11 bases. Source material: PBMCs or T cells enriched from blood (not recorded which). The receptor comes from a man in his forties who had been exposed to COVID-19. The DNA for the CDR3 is TGTGCCAGCAGTCTACTAGCGGGAGTCCACGAGCAGTACTTC. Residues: CASSLLAGVHEQYF. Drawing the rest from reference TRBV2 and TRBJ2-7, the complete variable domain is EPEVTQTPSHQVTQMGQEVILRCVPISNHLYFYWYRQILGQKVEFLVSFYNNEISEKSEIFDDQFSVERPDGSNFTLKIRSTKLEDSAMYFCASSLLAGVHEQYFGPGTRLTVT.